The 2 T cell receptor beta chains given below trace back to one sample, sequenced in a study of T cells in Graves' hyperthyroidism and ophthalmopathy. The investigators amplified TCR beta CDR3 regions from RNA transcripts. When the TCR CDR3 underwent first-round RT-PCR, the HTBI primer set was used. TCRdb recomputed calls from the multiplex PCR reads with MiXCR, one row per CDR3 protein. The repertoire holds a few hundred thousand distinct CDR3 sequences, with around 46% as singletons. Sequenced sample: peripheral blood or thyroid tissue (not recorded which). The origin of the receptors is a woman aged 18-29 years with Graves' hyperthyroidism.

This clonotype was counted ten times or more. The chain has TRBV12-3 or TRBV12-4 and TRBJ1-1, with 9 bases fitting TRBD1. The length of the CDR3 is 13 residues. V was pared by 10 bases and J by 1 base, with 4 bases of the junction left unmatched. This chain's CDR3 is CATTGQGNTEAFF. Written as DNA, the CDR3 is TGTGCCACCACGGGACAGGGGAACACTGAAGCTTTCTTT.

The V call is TRBV5-6, the J call TRBJ1-1, with a possible D match to TRBD1 (5 bases). Trimming removed 2 bases at V and 6 bases at J, with 17 bases between. From germline, CDR1 is SGHDT and CDR2 YYEEEE. This CDR3 is built from 15 residues. The CDR3 spells CASSFGGGRNAEAFF. CDR3 sequence (DNA): TGTGCCAGCAGCTTTGGGGGAGGCAGAAACGCTGAAGCTTTCTTT.